This passage covers 7 T cell receptor beta chains from one sample sequenced in a study of shared clonotypes between healthy human individuals. TCRdb's copy holds only in-frame clones and misses some; the assay was immunoSEQ multiplex PCR. The sample has about 1.5 million clones, approximately 98% seen once; the top ten hold 0.45%. The sequenced material came from naive CD4+ T cells sorted from blood. Subset specified: CD45RA+ positively selected. The source of these receptors is a man aged 25-45 years in good health.

This clone has only one observation. J is TRBJ2-1 and V is TRBV5-6, with 12 positions matching TRBD2. Germline loops: CDR1 SGHDT, CDR2 YYEEEE. This CDR3 comprises 15 residues. The J segment lost 15 bases and the V segment lost 0 bases, leaving 10 bases of the junction unmatched. CDR3 nucleotides: TGTGCCAGCAGCTTGGGGACTAGCGGGACGAGGGGCTCGTTCTTC. Translating it yields CASSLGTSGTRGSFF.

This clone showed up just once. CDR3 bases: TGCAGCGCCCGAACTAGCGGTTCTTCTCTGGGAAATGAGCAGTTCTTC. Translating gives CSARTSGSSLGNEQFF. This chain joins TRBV29-1 and TRBJ2-1; 8 nucleotides line up with TRBD2. The germline V gene has CDR1 SQVTM and CDR2 ANQGSEA. V lost 7 bases to trimming and J lost 7 bases; unmatched junction nucleotides: 18. The CDR3 has 16 residues.

The gene calls are TRBV5-1 and TRBJ2-7, with 7 nucleotides matching TRBD2. The J segment lost 3 bases and the V segment lost 4 bases, leaving 7 bases of the junction unmatched. Germline values: CDR1 SGHRS, CDR2 YFSETQ. The CDR3 length is 14 residues. The CDR3 DNA follows: TGCGCCAGCAGCCCCCAGCGGGAACTCTACGAGCAGTACTTC. This sequence encodes CASSPQRELYEQYF.

The rearrangement joins TRBV7-2 to TRBJ2-7, with 9 bases fitting TRBD2. CDR3 length equals 18 residues. CDR1 SGHTA and CDR2 FQGNSA come from the germline V gene. Trimming removed 0 bases from V and 8 bases from J; junction bases left unmatched: 17. CDR3 protein: CASSLAPNWREGPFQQYF. Here the CDR3 DNA reads TGTGCCAGCAGCTTAGCCCCGAATTGGCGGGAGGGCCCTTTCCAGCAGTACTTC.

The chain combines TRBV4-3 with TRBJ2-2, with no clear D. Germline values: CDR1 LGHNA, CDR2 YSLEER. The V gene lost 4 bases and the J gene lost 4 bases, with 13 bases spanning the gap. The length of the CDR3 is 15 residues. The CDR3 loop reads CASSRKPGATGELFF. The CDR3 DNA follows: TGCGCCAGCAGCCGAAAACCAGGAGCCACCGGGGAGCTGTTTTTT.

The chain couples TRBV5-1 to TRBJ2-2; the D gene is possibly TRBD1 (6 bases). V was pared by 0 bases and J by 6 bases, with 15 bases between. The CDR3 totals 16 residues. The germline V gene has CDR1 SGHRS and CDR2 YFSETQ. CDR3 nucleotides: TGCGCCAGCAGCTTGGCGGCCAGGGGAGTAGCCGGGGAGCTGTTTTTT. Translating it yields CASSLAARGVAGELFF.

This clone occurred once. The chain links TRBV11-2 to TRBJ2-1; 9 bases agree with TRBD2. Looked up from germline, CDR1 is SGHAT and CDR2 is FQNNGV. The CDR3 runs 18 residues. V dropped 6 bases and J dropped 6; count of bases not matched to a gene: 18. The chain's CDR3 is CASSLHRGSGSFFNEQFF. The CDR3 DNA reads as TGTGCCAGCAGTTTACACCGGGGTAGCGGGAGTTTCTTCAATGAGCAGTTCTTC. Full variable domain (missing parts from reference TRBV11-2 and TRBJ2-1): EAGVAQSPRYKIIEKRQSVAFWCNPISGHATLYWYQQILGQGPKLLIQFQNNGVVDDSQLPKDRFSAERLKGVDSTLKIQPAKLEDSAVYLCASSLHRGSGSFFNEQFFGPGTRLTVL.